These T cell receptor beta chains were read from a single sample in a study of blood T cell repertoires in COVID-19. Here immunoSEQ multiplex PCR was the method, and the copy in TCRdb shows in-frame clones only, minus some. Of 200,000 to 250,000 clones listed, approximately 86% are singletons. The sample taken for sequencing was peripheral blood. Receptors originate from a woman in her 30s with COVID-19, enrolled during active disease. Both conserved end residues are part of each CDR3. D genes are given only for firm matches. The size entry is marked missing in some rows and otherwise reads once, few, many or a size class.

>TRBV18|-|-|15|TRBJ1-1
CASSPTGGMNTEAFF
TGTGCCAGCTCACCAACGGGGGGCATGAACACTGAAGCTTTCTTT
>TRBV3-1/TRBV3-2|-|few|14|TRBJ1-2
CASSQVGSVDGYTF
TGTGCCAGCAGCCAAGTCGGGTCAGTAGATGGCTACACCTTC
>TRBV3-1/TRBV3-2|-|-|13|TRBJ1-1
CASSASPNTEAFF
TGTGCCAGCAGTGCTAGCCCGAACACTGAAGCTTTCTTT
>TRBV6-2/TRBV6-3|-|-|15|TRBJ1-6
CASSSDQGFPSPLHF
TGTGCCAGCAGTTCAGACCAGGGGTTCCCTTCACCCCTCCACTTT
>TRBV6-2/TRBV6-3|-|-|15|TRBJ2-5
CASSSIGQYRRGQYF
TGTGCCAGCAGTTCTATTGGACAGTATCGTAGGGGGCAGTACTTC
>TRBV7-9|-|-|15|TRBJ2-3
CASSFSGAETDTQYF
TGTGCCAGCAGCTTCTCGGGAGCCGAAACAGATACGCAGTATTTT
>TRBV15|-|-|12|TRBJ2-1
CATSTLYNEQFF
TGTGCCACCAGCACCCTCTACAATGAGCAGTTCTTC
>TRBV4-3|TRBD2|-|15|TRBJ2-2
CASRSGLAGVGELFF
TGCGCCAGCAGGTCGGGACTAGCGGGGGTCGGGGAGCTGTTTTTT
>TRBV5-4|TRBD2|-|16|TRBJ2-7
CASSLGLAGGSYEQYF
TGTGCCAGCAGCTTGGGCCTTGCGGGGGGCTCCTACGAGCAGTACTTC
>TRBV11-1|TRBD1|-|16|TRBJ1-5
CASPGQGGKFNQPQHF
TGTGCCAGCCCCGGACAGGGAGGAAAATTTAATCAGCCCCAGCATTTT
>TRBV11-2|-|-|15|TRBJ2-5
CASSLGLRGFETQYF
TGTGCCAGCAGCTTAGGTCTGCGGGGATTCGAGACCCAGTACTTC
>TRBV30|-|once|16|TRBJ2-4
CAWSVPLAAIKNIQYF
TGTGCCTGGAGTGTACCCTTAGCGGCTATCAAAAACATTCAGTACTTC
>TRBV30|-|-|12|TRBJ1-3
CAWAVSGNTIYF
TGTGCCTGGGCGGTCTCTGGAAACACCATATATTTT
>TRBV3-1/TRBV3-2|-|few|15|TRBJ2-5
CASSQDSNSQETQYF
TGTGCCAGCAGCCAAGATTCTAACAGCCAAGAGACCCAGTACTTC
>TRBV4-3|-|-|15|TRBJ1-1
CASSQDADMNTEAFF
TGCGCCAGCAGCCAAGATGCGGATATGAACACTGAAGCTTTCTTT
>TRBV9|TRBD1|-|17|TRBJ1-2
CASSVEPRTGGGYGYTF
TGTGCCAGCAGCGTAGAACCAAGGACAGGGGGCGGGTATGGCTACACCTTC
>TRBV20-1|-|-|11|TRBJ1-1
CSASGRTEAFF
TGCAGTGCTAGTGGGCGGACTGAAGCTTTCTTT
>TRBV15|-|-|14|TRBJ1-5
CATRQSIGNQPQHF
TGTGCCACCAGACAGTCGATCGGCAATCAGCCCCAGCATTTT
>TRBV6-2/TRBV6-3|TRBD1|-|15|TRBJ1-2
CASSFKDREFYGYTF
TGTGCCAGCAGTTTTAAGGACAGGGAGTTCTATGGCTACACCTTC
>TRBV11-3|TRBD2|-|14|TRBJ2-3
CASSLDSSGRTQYF
TGTGCCAGCAGCTTAGACTCTAGCGGCCGAACGCAGTATTTT
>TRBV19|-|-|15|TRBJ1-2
CASQRQTRSGYGYTF
TGTGCCAGCCAGAGACAGACTAGGAGTGGCTATGGCTACACCTTC
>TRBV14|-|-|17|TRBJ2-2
CASSHRLDRSNTGELFF
TGTGCCAGCAGCCACCGACTAGACCGATCGAACACCGGGGAGCTGTTTTTT
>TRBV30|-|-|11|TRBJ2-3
CAWSVLETQYF
TGTGCCTGGAGTGTTTTAGAAACGCAGTATTTT
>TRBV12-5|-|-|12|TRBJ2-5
CASGSSIETQYF
TGTGCTAGTGGTTCTAGTATTGAGACCCAGTACTTC
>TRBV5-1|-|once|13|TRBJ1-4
CASSPGAGEKLFF
TGCGCCAGCAGCCCCGGTGCGGGTGAAAAACTGTTTTTT
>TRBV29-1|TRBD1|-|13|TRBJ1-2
CSVGQGPNYGYTF
TGCAGCGTGGGACAGGGACCGAACTATGGCTACACCTTC
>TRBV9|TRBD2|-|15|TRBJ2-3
CASSSRLATTDTQYF
TGTGCCAGCAGCTCTCGACTAGCGACGACAGATACGCAGTATTTT
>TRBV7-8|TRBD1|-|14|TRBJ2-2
CASSLGQGTGELFF
TGTGCCAGCAGCCTCGGACAGGGTACCGGGGAGCTGTTTTTT
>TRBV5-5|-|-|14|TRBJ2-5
CASSLEGRQETQYF
TGTGCCAGCAGCTTGGAAGGGAGGCAAGAGACCCAGTACTTC
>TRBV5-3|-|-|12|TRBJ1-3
CARSPTTGIIYF
TGTGCCAGAAGCCCAACGACAGGTATTATATATTTT
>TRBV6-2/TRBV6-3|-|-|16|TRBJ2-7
CASSSVRTETSYEQYF
TGTGCCAGCAGTTCCGTTAGGACAGAGACGAGCTACGAGCAGTACTTC
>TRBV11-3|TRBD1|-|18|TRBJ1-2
CASSSYGQGVEGCYGYTF
TGTGCCAGCAGCTCTTACGGACAGGGAGTGGAAGGTTGTTATGGCTACACCTTC
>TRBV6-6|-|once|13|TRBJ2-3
CASSSPGTDTQYF
TGTGCCAGCAGTTCCCCGGGGACAGATACGCAGTATTTT
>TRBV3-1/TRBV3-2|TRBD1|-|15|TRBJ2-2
CASSQRTGMGGELFF
TGTGCCAGCAGCCAACGGACAGGGATGGGCGGGGAGCTGTTTTTT
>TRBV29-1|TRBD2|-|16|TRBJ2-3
CSVDIGLAGSTDTQYF
TGCAGCGTAGATATAGGACTAGCGGGGAGCACAGATACGCAGTATTTT
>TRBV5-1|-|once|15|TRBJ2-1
CASSLAAISYNEQFF
TGCGCCAGCAGCTTGGCAGCGATCTCCTACAATGAGCAGTTCTTC
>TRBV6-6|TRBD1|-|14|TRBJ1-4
CASSLTGGAEKLFF
TGTGCCAGCAGTCTCACAGGGGGAGCTGAAAAACTGTTTTTT
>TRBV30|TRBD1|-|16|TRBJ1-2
CAWSVRLRGRDYGYTF
TGTGCCTGGAGTGTACGATTGAGGGGGCGCGACTATGGCTACACCTTC
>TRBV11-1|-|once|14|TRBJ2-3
CASSLRDFTDTQYF
TGTGCCAGCAGCCTTCGGGACTTCACAGATACGCAGTATTTT
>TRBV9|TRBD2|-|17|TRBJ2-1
CASILAEVSPPHNEQFF
TGTGCCAGCATCCTAGCGGAGGTTTCCCCACCACACAATGAGCAGTTCTTC
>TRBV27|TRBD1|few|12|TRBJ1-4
CASSQDREKLFF
TGTGCCAGCAGTCAGGACAGGGAAAAACTGTTTTTT
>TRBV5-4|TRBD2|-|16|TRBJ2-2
CASSMTSGPNTGELFF
TGTGCCAGCAGCATGACTAGCGGACCGAACACCGGGGAGCTGTTTTTT
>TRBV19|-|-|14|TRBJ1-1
CASSPRGGGTEAFF
TGTGCCAGTAGTCCCCGAGGCGGGGGCACTGAAGCTTTCTTT
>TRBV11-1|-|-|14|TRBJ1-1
CASSLGLRGTEAFF
TGTGCCAGCAGCTTAGGCCTCCGGGGCACTGAAGCTTTCTTT
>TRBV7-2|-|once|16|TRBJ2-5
CASSVTDPQGRETQYF
TGTGCCAGCAGCGTCACCGACCCCCAGGGGAGAGAGACCCAGTACTTC
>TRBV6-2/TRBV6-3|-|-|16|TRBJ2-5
CASSYDISRHQETQYF
TGTGCCAGCAGTTACGACATCTCCAGGCACCAAGAGACCCAGTACTTC
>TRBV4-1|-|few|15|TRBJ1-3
CASSPPLARGNTIYF
TGCGCCAGCAGCCCACCTTTGGCACGTGGAAACACCATATATTTT
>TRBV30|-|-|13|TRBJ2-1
CAWSTRVQGEQFF
TGTGCCTGGAGTACCCGGGTCCAAGGTGAGCAGTTCTTC
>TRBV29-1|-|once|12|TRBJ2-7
CSGGDWTYEQYF
TGCAGCGGGGGGGACTGGACCTACGAGCAGTACTTC
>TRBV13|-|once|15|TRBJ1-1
CASSLSSGQGTEAFF
TGTGCCAGCAGCCTCTCGAGCGGGCAGGGCACTGAAGCTTTCTTT
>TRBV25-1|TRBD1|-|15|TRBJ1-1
CASSDTGGGWTEAFF
TGTGCCAGCAGTGACACAGGGGGCGGATGGACTGAAGCTTTCTTT
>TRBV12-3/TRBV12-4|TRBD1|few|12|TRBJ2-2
CASSQGAGELFF
TGTGCCAGCAGTCAGGGGGCCGGGGAGCTGTTTTTT
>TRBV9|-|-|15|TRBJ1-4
CASSINTGTNEKLFF
TGTGCCAGCAGCATTAATACGGGAACTAATGAAAAACTGTTTTTT
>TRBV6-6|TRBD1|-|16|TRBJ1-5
CASSLGTGVSNQPQHF
TGTGCCAGCAGTTTGGGGACAGGGGTAAGCAATCAGCCCCAGCATTTT
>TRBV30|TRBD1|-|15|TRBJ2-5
CAWSVPGQVQETQYF
TGTGCCTGGAGTGTCCCGGGACAGGTCCAAGAGACCCAGTACTTC
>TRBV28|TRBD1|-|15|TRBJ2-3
CASSMTGTGTDTQYF
TGTGCCAGCAGTATGACCGGGACAGGCACAGATACGCAGTATTTT
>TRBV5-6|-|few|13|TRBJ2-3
CASSFTGLDTQYF
TGTGCCAGCAGCTTCACAGGGCTGGATACGCAGTATTTT